This T cell receptor beta chain is drawn from a study of OX40 agonist ivuxolimab in advanced cancers. Study context: Ivuxolimab was delivered to patients intravenously every 2 weeks at doses spanning 0.01 to 10 mg/kg.

Generated by immunoSEQ multiplex PCR, the TCRdb table keeps only in-frame clones and is missing some. The data show roughly 64,000 clones, with 85% seen just once and roughly 3.1% held by the top ten. The study, taken as a whole, reports: Partial responders at 0.1-3.0 mg/kg had among the lowest clonal expansion.

This CDR3 contains 17 residues. Germline assignment: CDR1 SGHKS and CDR2 YYEKEE (reference sequence). V trimming: 1 base; J trimming: 1 base; junction bases outside the gene matches: 0. Notes on this clone: Its antigen is unknown.

The sequence came from an adult with an advanced solid tumor such as melanoma, head and neck, liver or kidney cancer. The material sequenced was CD4+ or CD8+ T cells sorted from blood, taken in a trial of the OX40 agonist ivuxolimab. The chain combines TRBV5-5 with TRBJ2-6; 12 positions match TRBD2. The CDR3 DNA reads as TGTGCCAGCAGCTTGACTAGCGGGAGGTCTGGGGCCAACGTCCTGACTTTC. This codes for CASSLTSGRSGANVLTF.